The source of this T cell receptor beta chain is a study of early T cells in non-severe SARS-CoV-2 infection. On the study more broadly: Bulk RNA taken from unsorted whole blood was sequenced, leaving chains unpaired.

CDR3 length equals 15 residues. J was trimmed by 2 bases and V by 6 bases; bases with no gene match: 6. CDR1 and CDR2 from the germline V gene are SQVTM and ANQGSEA. This clonotype was counted ten times or more. From the 5' RACE reads, TCRdb called clonotypes with MiXCR, one entry per CDR3 protein. The sample gives roughly 80,000 distinct CDR3 sequences, roughly an eighth of which show up once; around 3% is in the top ten. The sequencing sample was made of whole blood. The TCR sequence derives from an adult who was a healthcare worker with PCR-confirmed SARS-CoV-2 infection or an uninfected control (not recorded which). The chain links TRBV29-1 to TRBJ2-5; TRBD2 aligns across 13 bases. DNA for the CDR3: TGCAGCGTGCCGACTAGCGGGAGGATACAAGAGACCCAGTACTTC. It is translated as CSVPTSGRIQETQYF. Together with reference TRBV29-1 and TRBJ2-5, the CDR3 gives the full variable domain: SAVISQKPSRDICQRGTSLTIQCQVDSQVTMMFWYRQQPGQSLTLIATANQGSEATYESGFVIDKFPISRPNLTFSTLTVSNMSPEDSSIYLCSVPTSGRIQETQYFGPGTRLLVL.